These 21 T cell receptor beta chains originate from one sample sequenced in a study of shared clonotypes between healthy human individuals. TCRdb's table, derived via immunoSEQ multiplex PCR, lists solely in-frame clones and lacks some. Altogether about 1.5 million clones are present, approximately 98% being singletons, with the ten largest covering roughly 0.45%. Sequenced sample: naive CD4+ T cells sorted from blood. The subset is: CD45RA+ positively selected. These receptors all stem from a man aged 25 to 40 in good health.

The genes are TRBV28 and TRBJ2-2; TRBD1 matches at 9 bases. Germline values: CDR1 MDHEN, CDR2 SYDVKM. Germline trimming cut 7 bases from V and 2 bases from J; bases unmatched to any gene: 5. CDR3 length equals 15 residues. CDR3 sequence: CASKWGQGNTGELFF. The CDR3 nucleotides read TGTGCCAGCAAATGGGGACAGGGCAACACCGGGGAGCTGTTTTTT.

The gene calls are TRBV27 and TRBJ2-2; D gene ambiguous. Germline V CDR1 and CDR2: MNHEY, SMNVEV (reference sequence). V was cut by 5 bases and J by 6 bases, with 16 bases left in between. CDR3 length: 15 amino acids. The CDR3, as DNA: TGTGCCAGCAGTCCACAAGCCTACCCGGCCGGGGAGCTGTTTTTT. It translates to CASSPQAYPAGELFF.

V usage is TRBV30 and J usage is TRBJ2-7, with 11 bases fitting TRBD1. Per the germline V gene, CDR1 is GTSNPN and CDR2 is SVGIG (reference sequence). With 8 bases clipped from V and 3 bases from J, the junction kept 6 bases outside the gene matches. The CDR3 extends over 13 amino acids. CDR3 in amino acids: CASTGTGGYEQYF. CDR3 DNA: TGTGCCAGCACCGGGACAGGGGGCTACGAGCAGTACTTC.

This rearrangement joins TRBV7-9 to TRBJ2-7; D perhaps matches TRBD2 (5 bases). This CDR3 region has 15 residues. V gave up 4 bases and J gave up 2 bases, with 15 bases separating them. Germline CDR1 SEHNR, CDR2 FQNEAQ (reference sequence). The CDR3 loop reads CASSSRLTTAYEQYF. The CDR3 bases are TGTGCCAGCAGCTCGCGGTTGACTACCGCCTACGAGCAGTACTTC.

This clone was observed once. This chain links TRBV6-6 with TRBJ1-1; D ambiguous. This CDR3 spans 12 amino acids. V lost 6 bases to trimming and J lost 0 bases, with 5 bases between them. CDR1 is MNHNY and CDR2 is SVGAGI in the germline V gene (reference sequence). CDR3 DNA sequence: TGTGCCAGCAGCCGGTTGAACACTGAAGCTTTCTTT. Protein sequence: CASSRLNTEAFF.

The V and J genes are TRBV6-5 and TRBJ2-2, with D perhaps matching TRBD1 or TRBD2 (5 bases each). This CDR3 is built from 16 residues. Germline CDR1 and CDR2: MNHEY and SVGAGI. V was pared by 4 bases and J by 3 bases, with 15 bases between. The CDR3 is CASSSRDPLDTGELFF. In DNA, the CDR3 is TGTGCCAGCAGTTCCCGGGACCCTTTAGACACCGGGGAGCTGTTTTTT.

The chain links TRBV28 to TRBJ2-1, with TRBD2 matching 7 bases. This CDR3 is built from 14 residues. The V gene end was trimmed by 5 bases and the J gene end by 3 bases; junction bases not matched to a gene: 4. Germline CDR1 reads MDHEN; CDR2 reads SYDVKM. This CDR3 is CASSPGLDYNEQFF. The CDR3 bases are TGTGCCAGCAGTCCTGGACTAGACTACAATGAGCAGTTCTTC.

The chain links TRBV7-8 to TRBJ2-7; D is tentatively TRBD1 or TRBD2 (5 bases each). The CDR3 length is 14 residues. V shed 4 bases and J shed 6 bases, with 16 bases lying between them. In germline, CDR1 is SGHVS, CDR2 FQNEAQ. The CDR3 region is CASSSRDPRGEQYF. CDR3 DNA sequence: TGTGCCAGCAGCTCCCGGGACCCTAGGGGCGAGCAGTACTTC.

This CDR3 is CASSLPQVLGYTF. The CDR3, as DNA: TGTGCCAGCAGCCTCCCACAGGTCCTTGGCTACACCTTC. The rearrangement uses TRBV5-4 and TRBJ1-2, with D perhaps matching TRBD1 (5 bases). The CDR3 spans 13 residues. The ends were cut back, 4 bases at V and 7 bases at J, with 14 bases in the middle. The V gene's germline CDR1 is SGHNT and CDR2 YYREEE (reference sequence).

CDR3 amino acids: CASSLRGGLDTGELFF. The CDR3 DNA follows: TGTGCCAGCAGCCTCCGGGGGGGCTTAGACACCGGGGAGCTGTTTTTT. The chain employs TRBV5-4 and TRBJ2-2, with 8 nucleotides matching TRBD2. The CDR3 runs 16 residues. Germline assignment: CDR1 SGHNT and CDR2 YYREEE (reference sequence). The trim removed 4 bases at V and 3 bases at J, leaving 8 bases unmatched.

V usage is TRBV18 and J usage is TRBJ2-2; weak D call: TRBD2 (5 bases). V was cut by 3 bases and J by 5 bases, with 13 bases left in between. Germline assignment: CDR1 KGHSH and CDR2 LQKENI. The CDR3 covers 15 residues. The CDR3 region has the DNA TGTGCCAGCTCACCCCGAGGGCTTGGAACCGGGGAGCTGTTTTTT. The encoded protein is CASSPRGLGTGELFF.

Here the CDR3 DNA reads TGTGCCACCCGGGACAGTCAGTCCGGGGAGCTGTTTTTT. This translates into CATRDSQSGELFF. V usage is TRBV19 and J usage is TRBJ2-2, with 7 bases identical to TRBD1. The CDR3 is 13 residues long. The V segment lost 10 bases and the J segment 6 bases; nucleotides outside the gene matches: 8. CDR1 and CDR2 (germline): LNHDA, SQIVND (reference sequence).

CDR3 amino acids: CASSVGASGPETQYF. The CDR3 nucleotides are TGTGCCAGCAGCGTAGGTGCCAGCGGGCCGGAGACCCAGTACTTC. The genes are TRBV9 and TRBJ2-5; D is perhaps TRBD2 (6 bases). The germline V and J ends were trimmed by 0 bases and 5 bases, with 14 bases remaining between them. The CDR3 length is 15 residues. Per germline, CDR1 SGDLS and CDR2 YYNGEE.

The genes are TRBV5-1 and TRBJ1-1; D is ambiguous. With 3 bases removed from V and 0 bases from J, the gap between germline ends came to 18 bases. This CDR3 is 17 amino acids long. Germline CDR1 is SGHRS and CDR2 is YFSETQ. CDR3 nucleotide sequence: TGCGCCAGCAGCTCCTATCGGGCAGGCTCCCTGAACACTGAAGCTTTCTTT. It codes for CASSSYRAGSLNTEAFF.

V and J are TRBV5-1 and TRBJ1-1; 7 bases are shared with TRBD1. CDR1 SGHRS and CDR2 YFSETQ come from the germline V gene. The CDR3 is made up of 14 amino acids. The V segment lost 4 bases and the J segment 6 bases; nucleotides outside the gene matches: 9. CDR3 coding DNA: TGCGCCAGCAGCCCCTTAGGGACAGCCGCTGAAGCTTTCTTT. Translating gives CASSPLGTAAEAFF.

Note on this clone: Other nucleotide sequences in the sample specify the same CDR3. The V call is TRBV9, the J call TRBJ2-7; 9 positions agree with TRBD1. Germline CDR1 and CDR2: SGDLS and YYNGEE. Losses at the gene ends were 0 bases for V and 4 bases for J; bases not matched to a gene: 2. The CDR3 is made up of 14 amino acids. CDR3 DNA sequence: TGTGCCAGCAGCGTAGGAGACAGGGGGTACGAGCAGTACTTC. It yields the protein CASSVGDRGYEQYF. Full variable domain (remainder filled in from reference TRBV9 and TRBJ2-7): DSGVTQTPKHLITATGQRVTLRCSPRSGDLSVYWYQQSLDQGLQFLIQYYNGEERAKGNILERFSAQQFPDLHSELNLSSLELGDSALYFCASSVGDRGYEQYFGPGTRLTVT.

The J gene is TRBJ1-4, the V gene TRBV28; D is unresolved. Per the germline V gene, CDR1 is MDHEN and CDR2 is SYDVKM. This CDR3 has 13 residues. V shed 8 bases and J shed 4 bases, with 11 bases lying between them. Written as DNA, the CDR3 is TGTGCCAGCGAAACTGCGAGTAATGAAAAACTGTTTTTT. Residues: CASETASNEKLFF.

This clone appeared a single time. The chain recombines TRBV20-1 with TRBJ1-2; 7 bases are shared with TRBD1. V lost 8 bases and J lost 7; bases outside the gene matches: 7. This CDR3 has 11 residues. CDR1 is DFQATT, CDR2 SNEGSKA, per germline (reference sequence). DNA of the CDR3: TGCAGTTTTAAACAGGGGTTTGGCTACACCTTC. Its translation: CSFKQGFGYTF.

This chain uses TRBV7-2 with TRBJ1-1; no clear D. The V end was cut by 1 base, the J end by 1 base, with 7 bases between. This CDR3 comprises 14 residues. Germline V lookup: CDR1 SGHTA, CDR2 FQGNSA. This CDR3 is CASSLDDWNTEAFF. Written as DNA, the CDR3 is TGTGCCAGCAGCTTAGATGACTGGAACACTGAAGCTTTCTTT.

The rearrangement links TRBV30 to TRBJ2-5; either TRBD1 or TRBD2 may supply D (5 bases each). Germline V gives CDR1 GTSNPN, CDR2 SVGIG (reference sequence). The CDR3 length is 14 residues. Trimming cost V 4 bases and J 5 bases, with 17 bases left between them. DNA of the CDR3: TGTGCCTGGAAGCCCGGGACCCCGCGTGAGACCCAGTACTTC. It codes for CAWKPGTPRETQYF.

This chain joins TRBV7-2 and TRBJ2-3, with 8 bases aligning to TRBD1. CDR1 is SGHTA and CDR2 is FQGNSA in the germline V gene. The junction had 9 bases not matched to a gene; V was cut back by 6 bases and J by 1 base. The CDR3 sequence is 16 residues long. CDR3 region: CASSFRPGQGTDTQYF. The CDR3 bases are TGTGCCAGCAGTTTCCGCCCGGGACAGGGCACAGATACGCAGTATTTT. Looking up the rest from reference TRBV7-2 and TRBJ2-3 gives the full variable domain: GAGVSQSPSNKVTEKGKDVELRCDPISGHTALYWYRQSLGQGLEFLIYFQGNSAPDKSGLPSDRFSAERTGGSVSTLTIQRTQQEDSAVYLCASSFRPGQGTDTQYFGPGTRLTVL.